This entry features one TCR beta chain sequence. Its antigen remains unidentified. Relative to the germline gene, one junction end is altered; a read error may explain this. These data are taken from a study of regulatory T cells in long-lasting Graves disease. Study context: The study counted Graves' disease as persistent given over 5 years of antithyroid drugs and positive TSH receptor antibodies. Study-wide findings and caveats: Persistent Graves' cases showed lower TCR diversity than newly diagnosed cases.

Arm-PCR of CDR3 regions and iRepertoire HTBI primers were used to build TCR beta libraries. TCRdb itself ran the multiplex PCR reads through MiXCR, one entry per CDR3 protein. The sample includes about 660,000 distinct CDR3 sequences, around 30% of them seen just once. Time point denoted: persistent/refractory GD, antithyroid drugs over 5 years with positive TRAb. From RNA extracted from PBMCs, the TCR library was made. Sample: peripheral blood mononuclear cells (PBMCs), taken when the disease was refractory, from a patient treated with antithyroid drugs. This TCR came from a female donor with Graves disease.

CDR3 DNA sequence: TGTGCCAGCAGTCAAGCCCCCAATCAGCCCCAGCATTTT. It is translated as CASSQAPNQPQHF. The V call is TRBV3-1, the J call TRBJ1-5; unclear D gene. The CDR3 spans 13 residues. The germline gives CDR1 LGHDT, CDR2 YNNKEL (reference sequence).